These T cell receptor beta chains were read from a single sample in a study of T cell responses to AZD1222 COVID-19 vaccine. Clones were sequenced by immunoSEQ multiplex PCR, and TCRdb holds only the in-frame ones, with some missing. The repertoire holds about 120,000 clones, with about 86% as singletons. Sequencing was performed on peripheral blood, taken 28 days after the second AZD1222 dose. Receptors originate from an adult who received the AZD1222 COVID-19 vaccine. CDR3s include the opening cysteine and the closing phenylalanine or tryptophan. Each record gives: clone size, J gene, V gene, D gene, CDR3 DNA, CDR3 protein. A D gene is named only where the DNA matches it firmly. Size is stated for part of the rows, as once, few or many counts, or as a class when the clone is expanded.

>.|TRBJ2-4|TRBV10-2|TRBD1
TGCGCCAGTTCACAGGGGATCATTCAGTACTTC
CASSQGIIQYF
>.|TRBJ2-6|TRBV11-3|.
TGTGCCAGCAGCTTAGAGCCCCCGGCCGCGGGGGCGCGCTCTGGGGCCAACGTCCTGACTTTC
CASSLEPPAAGARSGANVLTF
>.|TRBJ2-3|TRBV7-2|TRBD1
TGTGCCAACGCACAAGGGACAGGGGTTACGCAGTATTTT
CANAQGTGVTQYF
>once|TRBJ2-7|TRBV6-6|.
TGTGCCAGCAGTTACACCCACACAGGCAGCGCCTACGAGCAGTACTTC
CASSYTHTGSAYEQYF
>.|TRBJ2-1|TRBV30|TRBD2
TGTGCCTGGAGTCCCAGGGCTCTAGCGGGGGGAGGGCGGCAGTTCTTC
CAWSPRALAGGGRQFF
>.|TRBJ2-5|TRBV11-3|TRBD2
TGTGCCAGCAGCTTAGGCGGTCTAGCGGGAGGGCCCCAGTACTTC
CASSLGGLAGGPQYF
>.|TRBJ2-3|TRBV9|.
TGTGCCAGCAGCGTAGGGGGCCCAGATACGCAGTATTTT
CASSVGGPDTQYF
>.|TRBJ1-1|TRBV7-2|.
TGTGCCAGCAGCTGGAGGGGACAAATGAACACTGAAGCTTTCTTT
CASSWRGQMNTEAFF
>.|TRBJ1-1|TRBV12-3/TRBV12-4|.
TGTGCCAGCAAGGAGGACAGAGAAGCTTTCTTT
CASKEDREAFF
>.|TRBJ1-6|TRBV30|.
TGTGCCTGGAGTGAGGGGGGGGGCCCTCGAGGGGATTCACCCCTCCACTTT
CAWSEGGGPRGDSPLHF
>.|TRBJ1-5|TRBV6-1|.
TGTGCCAGCAGTGAAGGAGCAGGGAAAGGCCAGCCCCAGCATTTT
CASSEGAGKGQPQHF
>.|TRBJ1-2|TRBV11-2|.
TGTGCCAGCAGCTTCAGGGGCTCTGTTGTGGATGGCTACACCTTC
CASSFRGSVVDGYTF
>.|TRBJ1-3|TRBV7-9|.
TGTGCCAGCAGCTTCGACGGAGGCATATATTTT
CASSFDGGIYF
>.|TRBJ2-5|TRBV24-1|.
TGTGCCACCAGTGATTTTCCCTCTATGGGGACCCAGTACTTC
CATSDFPSMGTQYF
>.|TRBJ1-1|TRBV27|TRBD1
TGTGCCAGCAGTTCATACTCGCAGGGGGCCTACACTGAAGCTTTCTTT
CASSSYSQGAYTEAFF
>.|TRBJ1-1|TRBV11-1|.
TGTGCCAGCAGCCCAGACGTGGGGGACACTGAAGCTTTCTTT
CASSPDVGDTEAFF
>few|TRBJ2-7|TRBV5-4|.
TGTGCCAGCAGCTTGGATTCTGAGCAGTACTTC
CASSLDSEQYF
>few|TRBJ2-2|TRBV6-1|.
TGTGCCAGCAGTGAAGTCGGGGAGACCGGGGAGCTGTTTTTT
CASSEVGETGELFF
>.|TRBJ2-7|TRBV13|TRBD2
TGTGCCAGCAGTCTGGGACTAGCGGGGTATCGGTACGAGCAGTACTTC
CASSLGLAGYRYEQYF
>.|TRBJ2-5|TRBV6-5|.
TGTGCCAGCAGTTACTCTCTGGGAGAGGAGACCCAGTACTTC
CASSYSLGEETQYF